This record covers a single T cell receptor (beta chain). Germline values: CDR1 SGHAT, CDR2 FQNNGV. This CDR3 is built from 17 residues. V was pared by 0 bases and J by 0 bases, with 9 bases between. Only in-frame clones appear in the TCRdb table, and some are missing; sequencing was by immunoSEQ multiplex PCR. The sample has 8,500 to 9,500 clones; around three quarters are singletons. This sample is part of a study of immune cell composition in non-small cell lung cancer. Study background: Lung adenocarcinoma or squamous carcinoma made up most tumours.

Normal lung was sampled as far from the tumour as possible, at least 3 cm. Genomic DNA came from frozen unsorted single-cell suspensions. The chain uses TRBV11-2 and TRBJ1-6, with TRBD1 as a possible D gene (5 bases). The TCR sequence derives from a human donor with non-small cell lung cancer. The sequenced material came from non-adjacent lung tissue. The CDR3 is CASSLDLGLSYNSPLHF. The CDR3 coding sequence is TGTGCCAGCAGCTTAGATTTGGGGCTCTCCTATAATTCACCCCTCCACTTT. Variable domain in full (rest from reference TRBV11-2 and TRBJ1-6): EAGVAQSPRYKIIEKRQSVAFWCNPISGHATLYWYQQILGQGPKLLIQFQNNGVVDDSQLPKDRFSAERLKGVDSTLKIQPAKLEDSAVYLCASSLDLGLSYNSPLHFGNGTRLTVT.